These 21 T cell receptor beta chains originate from one sample sequenced in a study of blood T cell repertoires in COVID-19. Generated by immunoSEQ multiplex PCR, the TCRdb table keeps only in-frame clones and is missing some. The data hold roughly 100,000 clones, with around four fifths observed a single time. The sample consisted of peripheral blood. The receptors derive from a human donor in a cohort sampled during active COVID-19.

This clone came up a few times. The chain combines TRBV16 with TRBJ2-1; 7 bases align to TRBD1. The CDR3 extends over 14 amino acids. Germline V lookup: CDR1 KGHSY, CDR2 FQNENV. The junction had 5 bases not matched to a gene; V was cut back by 2 bases and J by 7 bases. Here the CDR3 reads CASSQDRVANEQFF. The CDR3 bases are TGTGCCAGCAGCCAAGACAGGGTGGCGAATGAGCAGTTCTTC.

This clone was found once. The CDR3 DNA is TGTGCCAGCAGTGCCCTAGCGACCACCGGGGAGCTGTTTTTT. It encodes CASSALATTGELFF. This chain uses TRBV6-2 or TRBV6-3 with TRBJ2-2; weak D call: TRBD2 (6 bases). The CDR3 extends over 14 amino acids. Between the trimmed V and J ends, which lost 5 bases and 4 bases, there was a span of 11 bases. The V gene's germline CDR1 is MNHEY and CDR2 SVGEGT.

The chain links TRBV6-1 to TRBJ2-2; TRBD2 matches at 12 bases. Germline values: CDR1 MNHNS, CDR2 SASEGT. The junction had 7 bases not matched to a gene; V was cut back by 1 base and J by 7 bases. This CDR3 is built from 17 residues. CDR3 sequence reads: CASSEVSSGGAGGELFF. The CDR3, as DNA: TGTGCCAGCAGTGAAGTGTCTAGCGGGGGGGCCGGCGGGGAGCTGTTTTTT.

The genes are TRBV14 and TRBJ2-3; 10 nucleotides line up with TRBD2. The J segment lost 9 bases and the V segment lost 2 bases, leaving 5 bases of the junction unmatched. This CDR3 spans 14 amino acids. The germline gives CDR1 SGHDN, CDR2 FVKESK. The CDR3, as DNA: TGTGCCAGCAGCCAACAACTAGCGGGGCGAACGCAGTATTTT. Protein: CASSQQLAGRTQYF.

The chain combines TRBV19 with TRBJ1-2; D unclear. The length of the CDR3 is 15 residues. CDR1 is LNHDA, CDR2 SQIVND, per germline (reference sequence). V was shortened by 3 bases and J by 5 bases, with 16 bases between the two germline ends. CDR3 region: CASSIGVSRLYGYTF. The CDR3 DNA is TGTGCCAGTAGTATCGGAGTCTCCAGATTGTATGGCTACACCTTC.

This rearrangement joins TRBV11-2 to TRBJ1-1; possibly TRBD1 for D (6 bases). The V gene lost 5 bases and the J gene lost 8 bases, with 15 bases spanning the gap. The CDR3 loop spans 13 amino acids. CDR1 SGHAT and CDR2 FQNNGV come from the germline V gene. The CDR3 nucleotides are TGTGCCAGCAGCATCACAGGGCTGGGAGAAGCTTTCTTT. Translation: CASSITGLGEAFF.

This CDR3 is CASSMRGESGGYTF. The CDR3 nucleotides are TGTGCCAGTAGTATGCGCGGGGAAAGTGGTGGCTACACCTTC. The rearrangement joins TRBV19 to TRBJ1-2; D not resolved. The V gene's germline CDR1 is LNHDA and CDR2 SQIVND (reference sequence). The CDR3 is made up of 14 amino acids. V lost 3 bases and J lost 7, with 15 bases in between.

The chain links TRBV6-5 to TRBJ1-5; tentative D call: TRBD1 (6 bases). Germline CDR1 reads MNHEY; CDR2 reads SVGAGI. The V gene lost 6 bases and the J gene lost 3 bases, with 15 bases spanning the gap. The CDR3 extends over 15 amino acids. The CDR3 DNA reads TGTGCCAGCAGAGCCGTGACAGGCCTCAATCAGCCCCAGCATTTT. Translating it yields CASRAVTGLNQPQHF.

The J gene is TRBJ1-1, the V gene TRBV7-9, with D maybe TRBD1 (5 bases). The CDR3 consists of 12 residues. The ends were cut back, 1 base at V and 10 bases at J, with 10 bases in the middle. Germline values: CDR1 SEHNR, CDR2 FQNEAQ (reference sequence). CDR3 region: CASSLEVGGAFF. The CDR3 coding sequence is TGTGCCAGCAGCTTAGAGGTGGGGGGAGCTTTCTTT.

The CDR3 bases are TGTGCCAGCAGTAGAATAGGAGGAACTAACTATGGCTACACCTTC. Amino acids: CASSRIGGTNYGYTF. This rearrangement joins TRBV25-1 to TRBJ1-2; D call uncertain. Trimming pared 5 bases from V and 0 bases from J, leaving 13 bases between. The CDR3 has 15 residues. Germline assignment: CDR1 MGHDK and CDR2 SYGVNS.

The chain employs TRBV10-3 and TRBJ1-3; D may be TRBD1 (6 bases). This CDR3 has 15 residues. From germline, CDR1 is ENHRY and CDR2 SYGVKD. Trimming took 6 bases from V and 3 from J, leaving 15 bases between them. DNA for the CDR3: TGTGCCATCAGAACCTCCAGGACAGTTGGAAACACCATATATTTT. Protein product: CAIRTSRTVGNTIYF.

V and J are TRBV29-1 and TRBJ1-3; D not resolved. The CDR3 covers 14 residues. Germline V gene sequence: CDR1 SQVTM, CDR2 ANQGSEA. Trimming cost V 0 bases and J 0 bases, with 6 bases left between them. The CDR3 DNA reads as TGCAGCGTTGAAGATAGAACCTCTGGAAACACCATATATTTT. It is translated as CSVEDRTSGNTIYF.

This clone appeared once. The chain couples TRBV6-2 or TRBV6-3 to TRBJ1-1; D call uncertain. V gave up 0 bases and J gave up 5 bases, with 7 bases separating them. CDR1 is MNHEY, CDR2 SVGEGT, per germline. CDR3 length: 13 amino acids. This CDR3 reads CASSYSERTEAFF. The CDR3 DNA is TGTGCCAGCAGTTACTCGGAGAGAACTGAAGCTTTCTTT.

This chain links TRBV9 with TRBJ2-7, with 12 positions matching TRBD1. J was trimmed by 5 bases and V by 0 bases; bases with no gene match: 6. This CDR3 has 16 amino acids. From germline, CDR1 is SGDLS and CDR2 YYNGEE. Here the CDR3 DNA reads TGTGCCAGCAGCGTAGGGGCGGGACAGGGGGCCCACGAGCAGTACTTC. This encodes CASSVGAGQGAHEQYF.

A note on this clone: This same CDR3 is encoded by further DNA sequences in the sample. The chain employs TRBV5-4 and TRBJ1-1; D gene unclear. The V gene's germline CDR1 is SGHNT and CDR2 YYREEE (reference sequence). CDR3 size: 14 residues. V was shortened by 4 bases and J by 2 bases, with 12 bases between the two germline ends. This chain's CDR3 is CASSLGLLNTEAFF. As DNA, the CDR3 is TGTGCCAGCAGCCTGGGCCTTCTAAACACTGAAGCTTTCTTT.

V usage is TRBV18 and J usage is TRBJ1-6; D not certain. The CDR3 runs 13 residues. Germline values: CDR1 KGHSH, CDR2 LQKENI. V gave up 5 bases and J gave up 9 bases, with 11 bases separating them. DNA for the CDR3: TGTGCCAGCTCATCCGGTGGGCCTTCACCCCTCCACTTT. As protein: CASSSGGPSPLHF.

V usage is TRBV5-1 and J usage is TRBJ2-1; D unclear. The germline gives CDR1 SGHRS, CDR2 YFSETQ. V was shortened by 1 base and J by 7 bases, with 6 bases between the two germline ends. This CDR3 comprises 12 residues. The CDR3 DNA is TGCGCCAGCAGCTTGTTACTAAATGAGCAGTTCTTC. Protein sequence: CASSLLLNEQFF. The full variable domain, rest sourced from reference TRBV5-1 and TRBJ2-1, is KAGVTQTPRYLIKTRGQQVTLSCSPISGHRSVSWYQQTPGQGLQFLFEYFSETQRNKGNFPGRFSGRQFSNSRSEMNVSTLELGDSALYLCASSLLLNEQFFGPGTRLTVL.

The chain is built from TRBV5-1 and TRBJ2-5; the match to TRBD2 covers 8 bases. The J segment lost 3 bases and the V segment lost 4 bases, leaving 8 bases of the junction unmatched. Germline values: CDR1 SGHRS, CDR2 YFSETQ. The CDR3 sequence is 15 residues long. The CDR3 sequence: CASSPGGTAKETQYF. The CDR3, as DNA: TGCGCCAGCAGCCCGGGGGGGACCGCAAAAGAGACCCAGTACTTC.

This clone showed up just once. The chain employs TRBV7-3 and TRBJ1-1; D remains ambiguous. Trimming stripped 5 bases from V and 4 bases from J, with 11 bases between. Germline CDR1 reads SGHTA; CDR2 reads FQGTGA. This CDR3 has 13 residues. The CDR3 DNA reads TGTGCCAGCAGCCATTATATTAGCACTGAAGCTTTCTTT. Encoded protein: CASSHYISTEAFF.

This clone was seen a few times. The V call is TRBV11-2, the J call TRBJ2-5; 8 bases fit TRBD2. This CDR3 has 13 amino acids. Germline lookup yields CDR1 SGHAT and CDR2 FQNNGV. Unmatched junction bases numbered 7, after V lost 3 bases and J lost 10 bases. The CDR3, as DNA: TGTGCCAGCAGCTTGGAGGGGAGCGGGGGCCAGTACTTC. The encoded protein is CASSLEGSGGQYF.

The V gene is TRBV27, the J gene TRBJ2-5; 9 bases map to TRBD2. CDR3 length: 16 amino acids. Germline loops: CDR1 MNHEY, CDR2 SMNVEV (reference sequence). Trimming at V came to 3 bases and at J to 2 bases, leaving 7 bases not matched to a gene. The CDR3 loop is CASSLFSGGPQETQYF. CDR3 in DNA: TGTGCCAGCAGTTTGTTTAGCGGGGGCCCTCAAGAGACCCAGTACTTC.